The T cell receptor beta chain under discussion was sequenced for a study of cytomegalovirus exposure and HLA in healthy donors. Study findings and constraints: Confirmation in vitro established that three CMV-associated chains were specific for CMV antigens. A later analysis, which compared TCR beta chains of equal frequency, found the HLA-associated ones more clonally expanded. Across donors, sequencing depth was assumed by presence/absence analyses to be roughly uniform. A missense variant in DCLRE1C was later tied to TCR beta V- and J-gene trimming.

The germline V gene has CDR1 LGHNT and CDR2 FRNRAP. The CDR3 runs 19 residues. V was trimmed by 5 bases and J by 4 bases, leaving 26 bases between them. Vbeta (60) and Jbeta (13) primers were used in the PCR. TCRdb's table, derived via immunoSEQ multiplex PCR, lists solely in-frame clones and lacks some. The table includes about 88,000 clones, roughly 70% detected once. This clone was seen just once. Its specificity is not known. Sequencing was carried out using PBMCs. The receptor was isolated from a middle-aged man in good health and CMV-seronegative. J is TRBJ2-2 and V is TRBV12-5; D might be TRBD2 (6 bases). Here the CDR3 reads CASGLRGVADGRGTGELFF. The CDR3 DNA reads as TGTGCTAGTGGTCTCCGTGGAGTAGCGGACGGGCGGGGCACCGGGGAGCTGTTTTTT.